The 27 T cell receptor beta chains below all came from one sample that was sequenced in a study of cytomegalovirus exposure and HLA in healthy donors. A multiplex PCR was run with 60 Vbeta primers and 13 Jbeta primers. Method: immunoSEQ multiplex PCR; TCRdb's copy keeps in-frame clones and lacks some. This listing includes roughly 43,000 clones. The sample taken for sequencing was PBMCs. The receptors were gathered from a woman between 40 and 55 years old in good health and CMV-seronegative.

V usage is TRBV5-1 and J usage is TRBJ2-5; 9 nucleotides line up with TRBD2. The CDR3 contains 16 residues. From germline, CDR1 is SGHRS and CDR2 YFSETQ. With 4 bases clipped from V and 0 bases from J, the junction kept 7 bases outside the gene matches. The CDR3 sequence: CASSTGTSRDQETQYF. The CDR3 DNA follows: TGCGCCAGCAGCACTGGGACTAGCCGAGACCAAGAGACCCAGTACTTC.

This chain connects TRBV12-2 to TRBJ2-1; the table's TRBD2 call for D was not verified on the DNA. TRBV12-2 has pseudogene status. The CDR3 has 13 amino acids. For the CDR3, the DNA is TGTGCAAGTCGCTTACGGTTCGGAGGTGAGCAGTTCTTC. It specifies CASRLRFGGEQFF.

This rearrangement joins TRBV6-5 to TRBJ2-5; 8 bases are shared with TRBD1. CDR1 and CDR2 (germline): MNHEY, SVGAGI. The length of the CDR3 is 12 residues. V dropped 6 bases and J dropped 11; count of bases not matched to a gene: 8. The CDR3 bases are TGTGCCAGCAGCCGTCGACAGGGGAGGCAGTACTTC. Protein: CASSRRQGRQYF.

CDR3: CASSPTQNTEAFF. Here the CDR3 DNA reads TGTGCCAGCAGTCCCACACAGAACACTGAAGCTTTCTTT. The chain is built from TRBV7-3 and TRBJ1-1; D uncertain. V gave up 6 bases and J gave up 1 base, with 9 bases separating them. The CDR3 consists of 13 residues. Per germline, CDR1 SGHTA and CDR2 FQGTGA. Supplemented by reference TRBV7-3 and TRBJ1-1, the full variable domain reads GAGVSQTPSNKVTEKGKYVELRCDPISGHTALYWYRQSLGQGPEFLIYFQGTGAADDSGLPNDRFFAVRPEGSVSTLKIQRTERGDSAVYLCASSPTQNTEAFFGQGTRLTVV.

In the case of this clone: This sample includes further DNA sequences coding for the same CDR3. The chain employs TRBV4-1 and TRBJ1-5; D might be TRBD1 (5 bases). CDR1 is MGHRA, CDR2 YSYEKL, per germline. V lost 0 bases and J lost 1, with 7 bases in between. The CDR3 has 15 amino acids. This chain's CDR3 is CASSQDQGSNQPQHF. The CDR3 DNA follows: TGCGCCAGCAGCCAAGATCAGGGCAGCAATCAGCCCCAGCATTTT.

V is TRBV9 and J is TRBJ2-2, with unresolved D. V was clipped by 3 bases and J by 4 bases, with 7 bases between them. CDR1 SGDLS and CDR2 YYNGEE come from the germline V gene. The CDR3 runs 13 residues. The CDR3, as DNA: TGTGCCAGCAGCGCATACGGCACCGGGGAGCTGTTTTTT. This encodes CASSAYGTGELFF.

This chain uses TRBV4-2 with TRBJ2-7; the D is unclear. Trimming pared 0 bases from V and 0 bases from J, leaving 6 bases between. Per germline, CDR1 LGHNA and CDR2 YNFKEQ. This CDR3 region has 14 residues. The CDR3 protein is CASSQERNSYEQYF. CDR3 DNA: TGTGCCAGCAGCCAAGAGAGGAACTCCTACGAGCAGTACTTC.

This rearrangement joins TRBV6-5 to TRBJ1-2, with D tentatively TRBD1 (6 bases). The V gene lost 4 bases and the J gene lost 8 bases, with 11 bases spanning the gap. CDR1 is MNHEY, CDR2 SVGAGI, per germline. There are 12 residues in the CDR3. For the CDR3, the DNA is TGTGCCAGCAGTTGGTCAGGGGTCGGCTACACCTTC. This translates into CASSWSGVGYTF.

The chain carries TRBV27 and TRBJ1-1; TRBD1 might be the D (6 bases). The germline gives CDR1 MNHEY, CDR2 SMNVEV (reference sequence). Trimming removed 5 bases at V and 0 bases at J, with 10 bases between. CDR3 length: 14 residues. The CDR3 nucleotides read TGTGCCAGCAGTCCAGGGGCATTGAACACTGAAGCTTTCTTT. It codes for CASSPGALNTEAFF.

This CDR3 is CAWSVDRRNEKLFF. The CDR3 bases are TGTGCCTGGAGTGTGGACAGACGTAATGAAAAACTGTTTTTT. The J gene is TRBJ1-4, the V gene TRBV30; D possibly corresponds to TRBD1 (6 bases). V dropped 0 bases and J dropped 4 bases, with 9 bases sitting between them. CDR1 and CDR2 (germline): GTSNPN, SVGIG (reference sequence). CDR3 length equals 14 residues.

In regard to this clone: The DNA is omitted, as the CDR3 cannot be located on it reliably, and the CDR3 follows TCRdb's listing. The chain carries TRBV28 and TRBJ2-7; whether TRBD2, the table's D call, matches the DNA was not checked. Per the germline V gene, CDR1 is MDHEN and CDR2 is SYDVKM. The CDR3 comprises 17 residues, both ends counted. The CDR3 spells CASSSSGLAGLPYEQYF.

The genes are TRBV19 and TRBJ2-1, with 10 bases fitting TRBD2. V was pared by 5 bases and J by 8 bases, with 9 bases of the junction left unmatched. The CDR3 spans 15 residues. Germline CDR1 and CDR2: LNHDA and SQIVND (reference sequence). The CDR3 protein is CASSDGGTSVHEQFF. For the CDR3, the DNA is TGTGCCAGTAGTGACGGAGGGACTAGCGTACATGAGCAGTTCTTC.

The V and J genes are TRBV2 and TRBJ2-1; no clear D gene. Trimming took 0 bases from V and 4 from J, leaving 10 bases between them. The germline CDR1 and CDR2 sequences are SNHLY and FYNNEI. The CDR3 loop spans 15 amino acids. The CDR3 is CASSEARIGYNEQFF. CDR3 coding DNA: TGTGCCAGCAGTGAAGCGCGAATCGGTTACAATGAGCAGTTCTTC.

This rearrangement joins TRBV18 to TRBJ2-2; D may be TRBD2 (6 bases). The CDR3 is 15 residues long. Germline V gives CDR1 KGHSH, CDR2 LQKENI. V lost 3 bases and J 5 bases, leaving 13 bases between the germline ends. The CDR3 nucleotides are TGTGCCAGCTCACCTGCCGGGACTCTTACCGGGGAGCTGTTTTTT. Protein product: CASSPAGTLTGELFF.

The V and J genes are TRBV5-1 and TRBJ2-7; 8 bases fit TRBD2. J was trimmed by 4 bases and V by 0 bases; bases with no gene match: 3. Germline CDR1 reads SGHRS; CDR2 reads YFSETQ. The CDR3 is 14 amino acids. CDR3 residues: CASSLVSGAYEQYF. In DNA form, the CDR3 reads TGCGCCAGCAGCTTGGTTAGCGGGGCTTACGAGCAGTACTTC.

This chain uses TRBV29-1 with TRBJ2-7; D may be TRBD2 (5 bases). The CDR3 spans 12 residues. V was clipped by 6 bases and J by 4 bases, with 13 bases between them. Looked up from germline, CDR1 is SQVTM and CDR2 is ANQGSEA. CDR3 protein: CSVSVSGYEQYF. The CDR3 DNA reads TGCAGCGTGTCGGTATCGGGATACGAGCAGTACTTC.

The V call is TRBV18, the J call TRBJ2-2; 8 bases line up with TRBD1. Germline CDR1 is KGHSH and CDR2 is LQKENI. The trim removed 6 bases at V and 4 bases at J, leaving 7 bases unmatched. The CDR3 contains 15 residues. The CDR3 DNA is TGTGCCAGCTCCCCCGGACAGGGTCGCACCGGGGAGCTGTTTTTT. As protein: CASSPGQGRTGELFF.

The chain joins TRBV4-3 to TRBJ2-2; D is unclear. V was clipped by 3 bases and J by 0 bases, with 5 bases between them. CDR1 and CDR2 (germline): LGHNA, YSLEER. The CDR3 is 14 amino acids. The CDR3 loop is CASSHSANTGELFF. The CDR3 DNA reads as TGCGCCAGCAGCCATTCTGCGAACACCGGGGAGCTGTTTTTT.

The CDR3 nucleotides read TGTGCCAGTAGTATAGCCCCCCCTGGGGCCACCGGGGAGCTGTTTTTT. Amino acid sequence: CASSIAPPGATGELFF. This chain connects TRBV19 to TRBJ2-2, with D possibly being TRBD1 (5 bases). The CDR3 sequence is 16 residues long. V was shortened by 1 base and J by 4 bases, with 13 bases between the two germline ends. Per the germline V gene, CDR1 is LNHDA and CDR2 is SQIVND (reference sequence).

Regarding this clone: One end of the junction fails to match germline, which may point to a read error. V usage is TRBV15 and J usage is TRBJ2-1; 7 positions match TRBD2. CDR1 is LNHNV, CDR2 YYDKDF, per germline (reference sequence). This CDR3 comprises 16 residues. The CDR3 reads CATSRSLAASDNEQFF. In nucleotides, the CDR3 is TGTGCCACCAGCAGATCCCTAGCGGCCTCCGACAATGAGCAGTTCTTC.

The V call is TRBV15, the J call TRBJ2-7; 10 bases fit TRBD1. The CDR3 is made up of 15 amino acids. Germline V lookup: CDR1 LNHNV, CDR2 YYDKDF (reference sequence). V was clipped by 3 bases and J by 5 bases; unmatched bases: 7. The CDR3: CATSRTGTGAHEQYF. The CDR3 region has the DNA TGTGCCACCAGCAGGACCGGGACAGGGGCCCACGAGCAGTACTTC.

The chain is built from TRBV15 and TRBJ2-5; 7 bases are a match to TRBD2. CDR1 and CDR2 from the germline V gene are LNHNV and YYDKDF (reference sequence). The CDR3 spans 14 residues. V dropped 0 bases and J dropped 5; count of bases not matched to a gene: 3. In DNA form, the CDR3 reads TGTGCCACCAGCAGAGACGCGGGGGTGGAGACCCAGTACTTC. Encoded protein: CATSRDAGVETQYF.

V is TRBV5-1 and J is TRBJ1-2; D ambiguous. The V gene lost 0 bases and the J gene lost 6 bases, with 6 bases spanning the gap. CDR3 length equals 12 residues. Looked up from germline, CDR1 is SGHRS and CDR2 is YFSETQ. In DNA, the CDR3 is TGCGCCAGCAGCTTGGACGCGGATGGCTACACCTTC. Its protein is CASSLDADGYTF.

The chain joins TRBV4-1 to TRBJ2-5, with 14 bases matching TRBD2. Germline values: CDR1 MGHRA, CDR2 YSYEKL. This CDR3 comprises 15 residues. Trimming took 4 bases from V and 5 from J; bases not matched to a gene: 3. CDR3 amino acids: CASSRGLAGVETQYF. CDR3 sequence (DNA): TGCGCCAGCAGCCGGGGACTAGCGGGAGTTGAGACCCAGTACTTC.

V and J are TRBV28 and TRBJ2-2; TRBD2 might be the D (5 bases). The V gene lost 2 bases and the J gene lost 6 bases, with 22 bases spanning the gap. Germline lookup yields CDR1 MDHEN and CDR2 SYDVKM. The CDR3 extends over 18 amino acids. CDR3 protein: CASSLNGLADSRSGELFF. CDR3 DNA: TGTGCCAGCAGTTTAAATGGGTTGGCGGACTCACGGTCCGGGGAGCTGTTTTTT. The whole variable domain, filled in from reference TRBV28 and TRBJ2-2, reads DVKVTQSSRYLVKRTGEKVFLECVQDMDHENMFWYRQDPGLGLRLIYFSYDVKMKEKGDIPEGYSVSREKKERFSLILESASTNQTSMYLCASSLNGLADSRSGELFFGEGSRLTVL.

This chain connects TRBV27 to TRBJ1-2, with D possibly matching TRBD1 (6 bases). The CDR3 is 14 amino acids. Germline V lookup: CDR1 MNHEY, CDR2 SMNVEV (reference sequence). V lost 3 bases and J 4 bases, leaving 12 bases between the germline ends. CDR3 region: CASSLGGAGYGYTF. CDR3 DNA: TGTGCCAGCAGTTTGGGGGGGGCCGGCTATGGCTACACCTTC.

The chain couples TRBV7-8 to TRBJ1-2; 7 bases match TRBD1. V lost 5 bases, J lost 7 bases, and 13 bases stayed unmatched. This CDR3 spans 15 amino acids. The germline CDR1 and CDR2 sequences are SGHVS and FQNEAQ. CDR3 residues: CASSPRTGGSTGYTF. CDR3 DNA sequence: TGTGCCAGCAGCCCCCGGACAGGAGGCTCAACTGGCTACACCTTC.